This TCR beta chain was retrieved from a study of vaccination and CD4 T cells after COVID-19. Sequencing of the DNA from cultured CD4+ T cells was carried out with the Oncomine TCR Beta short-read assay. Genomic DNA was drawn out of CD4+ T cells grown in culture. A single record per CDR3 protein comes from TCRdb applying MiXCR to the PCR reads. This sample carries about 15,000 distinct CDR3 sequences, about three fifths of them seen once, and the ten largest clones take 6.2%. Treatment described: approximately nine-day PBMC culture with coronavirus spike peptide pools or control peptides (ViraFEST assay). The table lists this clonotype with a few counts. Its antigen is not known. Material for sequencing was CD4+ T cells from blood, cultured in vitro. This sequence was found in a human donor who had recovered from COVID-19.

CDR3 amino acids: CASSPQGPGQGMAQPQHF. In DNA, the CDR3 is TGTGCCAGCAGCCCCCAAGGACCGGGACAGGGTATGGCTCAGCCCCAGCATTTT. The chain combines TRBV6-1 with TRBJ1-5; 9 bases are shared with TRBD1. The germline gives CDR1 MNHNS, CDR2 SASEGT. The CDR3 has 18 residues. V shed 6 bases and J 6 bases; nucleotides not matched to a gene: 18.